The 29 T cell receptor beta chains given below trace back to one sample, sequenced in a study of blood T cell dynamics during melanoma immunotherapy. The table came from immunoSEQ multiplex PCR; TCRdb's copy has only in-frame clones and leaves some out. The table shows 15,000 to 20,000 clones, with 83% occurring only once. Time point of the sample: pre-treatment baseline. Sequencing used blood, obtained from a patient treated with checkpoint blockade. All receptors come from a human donor with melanoma.

The rearrangement links TRBV7-3 to TRBJ2-1, with 15 bases that match TRBD2. Germline CDR1 and CDR2: SGHTA and FQGTGA. Unmatched junction bases numbered 6, after V lost 2 bases and J lost 10 bases. The CDR3 has 16 amino acids. DNA for the CDR3: TGTGCCAGCAGCTTATACGGGACTAGCGGGGGGTTGGAGCAGTTCTTC. This gives the protein CASSLYGTSGGLEQFF. The full variable domain, in which reference TRBV7-3 and TRBJ2-1 provide the parts outside the CDR3, is GAGVSQTPSNKVTEKGKYVELRCDPISGHTALYWYRQSLGQGPEFLIYFQGTGAADDSGLPNDRFFAVRPEGSVSTLKIQRTERGDSAVYLCASSLYGTSGGLEQFFGPGTRLTVL.

A single count supports this clone. The chain joins TRBV6-5 to TRBJ2-7; 9 nucleotides line up with TRBD2. V gave up 6 bases and J gave up 2 bases; unmatched junction bases: 8. CDR1 and CDR2 (germline): MNHEY, SVGAGI. The CDR3 has 15 residues. This CDR3 reads CASSPLAGPAYEQYF. The CDR3 DNA reads TGTGCCAGCAGCCCTCTAGCGGGACCCGCCTACGAGCAGTACTTC.

The chain couples TRBV6-4 to TRBJ2-1; D is perhaps TRBD2 (6 bases). This CDR3 comprises 15 residues. The V gene's germline CDR1 is MRHNA and CDR2 SNTAGT. V was clipped by 4 bases and J by 5 bases, with 15 bases between them. The CDR3 DNA reads TGTGCCAGCAGTGCCCAAGGCGGGGCGAACAATGAGCAGTTCTTC. Amino acid sequence: CASSAQGGANNEQFF.

The chain recombines TRBV7-8 with TRBJ2-2; a possible D gene is TRBD2 (6 bases). The CDR3 consists of 16 residues. Germline CDR1 SGHVS, CDR2 FQNEAQ. V dropped 0 bases and J dropped 7 bases, with 15 bases sitting between them. CDR3 DNA: TGTGCCAGCAGCTTAGCCGCGAGAGCGGACTACGGGGAGCTGTTTTTT. Amino acids: CASSLAARADYGELFF.

The rearrangement links TRBV7-8 to TRBJ2-3, with D perhaps TRBD2 (7 bases). CDR1 and CDR2 from the germline V gene are SGHVS and FQNEAQ. Trimming took off 3 bases at V and 6 bases at J, with 16 bases between the two ends. The CDR3 has 15 amino acids. This chain's CDR3 is CASSFGRGGIDTQYF. The CDR3 DNA is TGTGCCAGCAGCTTCGGAAGGGGGGGGATCGATACGCAGTATTTT.

The rearrangement links TRBV11-3 to TRBJ2-3; weak D call: TRBD2 (6 bases). Trimming took 4 bases from V and 3 from J, leaving 11 bases between them. The CDR3 is 14 amino acids. CDR1 is SGHNT and CDR2 is YENEEA in the germline V gene. This CDR3 is CASSWDSGTDTQYF. The CDR3 DNA is TGTGCCAGCAGCTGGGACTCGGGGACAGATACGCAGTATTTT.

This chain connects TRBV7-2 to TRBJ1-6; D gene ambiguous. V lost 2 bases and J 9 bases, leaving 11 bases between the germline ends. Germline CDR1 is SGHTA and CDR2 is FQGNSA. CDR3 length: 14 amino acids. CDR3: CASSLRGPSSPLHF. Here the CDR3 DNA reads TGTGCCAGCAGCTTACGAGGACCGAGTTCACCCCTCCACTTT.

The chain has TRBV29-1 and TRBJ1-1; D possibly corresponds to TRBD1 (6 bases). CDR3 length: 12 amino acids. Germline values: CDR1 SQVTM, CDR2 ANQGSEA. The CDR3 loop is CSGDTGQTEAFF. The CDR3 DNA reads TGCAGTGGGGACACGGGGCAAACTGAAGCTTTCTTT.

This sequence joins TRBV7-2 and TRBJ2-7; no clear D. CDR3 length equals 13 residues. V was shortened by 4 bases and J by 7 bases, with 14 bases between the two germline ends. Germline CDR1 SGHTA, CDR2 FQGNSA. This chain's CDR3 is CASSYVTLGEQYF. The CDR3 bases are TGTGCCAGCAGCTACGTGACCTTGGGGGAGCAGTACTTC.

The chain carries TRBV7-8 and TRBJ2-1; TRBD2 matches at 12 bases. The CDR3 runs to 15 residues. V was pared by 2 bases and J by 6 bases, with 2 bases of the junction left unmatched. Germline V gene data show CDR1 as SGHVS and CDR2 as FQNEAQ. Here the CDR3 DNA reads TGTGCCAGCAGCTTACCGGGACTAGCGGGCAATGAGCAGTTCTTC. It is translated as CASSLPGLAGNEQFF.

V gene TRBV19 combines with J gene TRBJ2-1; D is possibly TRBD2 (5 bases). CDR3 length equals 13 residues. CDR1 and CDR2 from the germline V gene are LNHDA and SQIVND (reference sequence). V was shortened by 10 bases and J by 1 base, with 11 bases between the two germline ends. The CDR3 here is CAISGISYNEQFF. The DNA for the CDR3 is TGTGCCATTTCCGGGATTTCCTACAATGAGCAGTTCTTC.

The J gene is TRBJ1-6, the V gene TRBV9; D perhaps matches TRBD1 (5 bases). V dropped 0 bases and J dropped 11 bases, with 9 bases sitting between them. Germline V gene data show CDR1 as SGDLS and CDR2 as YYNGEE. CDR3 length: 13 residues. This CDR3 reads CASSVDQGPPLHF. CDR3 nucleotides: TGTGCCAGCAGCGTAGATCAGGGTCCACCCCTCCACTTT.

V is TRBV30 and J is TRBJ2-3; D is undetermined. V was trimmed by 5 bases and J by 1 base, leaving 13 bases between them. CDR3 length: 14 amino acids. Germline CDR1 reads GTSNPN; CDR2 reads SVGIG (reference sequence). The CDR3 region is CAWATGPGTDTQYF. CDR3 coding DNA: TGTGCCTGGGCCACCGGCCCTGGCACAGATACGCAGTATTTT.

This chain links TRBV27 with TRBJ2-7, with TRBD2 matching 15 bases. The CDR3 totals 18 residues. Germline V gene sequence: CDR1 MNHEY, CDR2 SMNVEV (reference sequence). V trimming: 1 base; J trimming: 5 bases; junction bases outside the gene matches: 9. CDR3 loop: CASSLWKGTSGRLNEQYF. The DNA for the CDR3 is TGTGCCAGCAGTTTATGGAAGGGGACTAGCGGGAGGTTAAACGAGCAGTACTTC.

This clone was found a few times. The V and J genes are TRBV15 and TRBJ1-5; D remains unclear. The germline V gene encodes CDR1 LNHNV and CDR2 YYDKDF (reference sequence). This CDR3 is built from 15 residues. V lost 0 bases and J lost 6, with 12 bases in between. For the CDR3, the DNA is TGTGCCACCAGCAGAGATCAAAGGGCGGGTCAGCCCCAGCATTTT. This sequence encodes CATSRDQRAGQPQHF. Filled out from reference TRBV15 and TRBJ1-5, the complete variable domain reads DAMVIQNPRYQVTQFGKPVTLSCSQTLNHNVMYWYQQKSSQAPKLLFHYYDKDFNNEADTPDNFQSRRPNTSFCFLDIRSPGLGDTAMYLCATSRDQRAGQPQHFGDGTRLSIL.

This clone was seen a single time. V usage is TRBV5-1 and J usage is TRBJ1-3, with D perhaps matching TRBD1 (5 bases). This CDR3 spans 15 amino acids. Trimming removed 7 bases at V and 0 bases at J, with 14 bases between. Germline CDR1 reads SGHRS; CDR2 reads YFSETQ. The CDR3 region has the DNA TGCGCCAGCCAAAGAGGGGACTCCTCTGGAAACACCATATATTTT. It yields the protein CASQRGDSSGNTIYF.

This clone was recorded a few times. The V call is TRBV12-5, the J call TRBJ2-1, with 10 bases fitting TRBD2. This CDR3 contains 15 residues. Germline CDR1 LGHNT, CDR2 FRNRAP. The V segment lost 7 bases and the J segment 4 bases; nucleotides outside the gene matches: 7. The CDR3 spells CASAYTSGVYNEQFF. The CDR3 DNA reads TGTGCTAGTGCCTACACTAGCGGGGTTTACAATGAGCAGTTCTTC.

The rearrangement uses TRBV28 and TRBJ1-2, with unresolved D. Trimming stripped 7 bases from V and 2 bases from J, with 11 bases between. Germline values: CDR1 MDHEN, CDR2 SYDVKM. The CDR3 is 13 amino acids. As DNA, the CDR3 is TGTGCCAGCACCGGAGGCAGAAACTATGGCTACACCTTC. This gives the protein CASTGGRNYGYTF.

The rearrangement uses TRBV21-1 and TRBJ2-7; the D call of TRBD1 is as the table states it, not checked on the DNA. TRBV21-1 is recorded as a pseudogene. The CDR3 covers 15 residues. The CDR3 bases are TGTGCCAGCAGGCGAGACCGGGACAAGACCTACGAGCAGTACTTC. As protein: CASRRDRDKTYEQYF.

The rearrangement links TRBV5-4 to TRBJ2-7, with TRBD2 matching 14 bases. V shed 7 bases, J shed 5 bases, and the junction held 2 bases outside the gene matches. The CDR3 length is 13 residues. From germline, CDR1 is SGHNT and CDR2 YYREEE (reference sequence). The CDR3 loop is CASGLAGGNEQYF. In DNA form, the CDR3 reads TGTGCCAGCGGACTAGCGGGAGGTAACGAGCAGTACTTC.

The chain is built from TRBV15 and TRBJ2-3, with D perhaps TRBD1 or TRBD2 (5 bases each). Trimming shortened V by 0 bases and J by 6 bases, and 16 bases separated the two germline ends. This CDR3 spans 16 amino acids. CDR1 and CDR2 (germline): LNHNV, YYDKDF (reference sequence). This chain's CDR3 is CATSREGTRASDTQYF. The CDR3 region has the DNA TGTGCCACCAGCAGAGAGGGGACGCGGGCTTCCGATACGCAGTATTTT.

The CDR3 loop reads CATSRVSGTAYEQYF. The CDR3 DNA reads as TGTGCCACCAGCAGAGTTTCCGGGACAGCCTACGAGCAGTACTTC. V and J are TRBV15 and TRBJ2-7; 7 bases fit TRBD1. Germline trimming cut 1 base from V and 2 bases from J; bases unmatched to any gene: 5. The V gene's germline CDR1 is LNHNV and CDR2 YYDKDF (reference sequence). The CDR3 runs to 15 residues.

V is TRBV15 and J is TRBJ2-7, with TRBD1 matching over 7 bases. The ends lost 1 base at V and 6 bases at J; junction bases unmatched: 9. The CDR3 is 15 amino acids. Germline-derived CDR1 and CDR2 are LNHNV and YYDKDF (reference sequence). The CDR3 bases are TGTGCCACCAGCAGAGGGGTCGTGACAGGGATCGAGCAGTACTTC. It translates to CATSRGVVTGIEQYF.

This clone was picked up one time. V and J are TRBV19 and TRBJ1-2; D not certain. The germline V and J ends were trimmed by 0 bases and 2 bases, with 10 bases remaining between them. The CDR3 runs to 15 residues. Germline assignment: CDR1 LNHDA and CDR2 SQIVND (reference sequence). The CDR3 region is CASSIEGSGNYGYTF. CDR3 nucleotides: TGTGCCAGTAGTATAGAGGGCAGTGGCAACTATGGCTACACCTTC. The whole variable domain, filled in from reference TRBV19 and TRBJ1-2, reads DGGITQSPKYLFRKEGQNVTLSCEQNLNHDAMYWYRQDPGQGLRLIYYSQIVNDFQKGDIAEGYSVSREKKESFPLTVTSAQKNPTAFYLCASSIEGSGNYGYTFGSGTRLTVV.

In its sample, this clone was seen once. The rearrangement uses TRBV7-2 and TRBJ2-1; D is possibly TRBD2 (6 bases). The germline gives CDR1 SGHTA, CDR2 FQGNSA. With 5 bases removed from V and 3 bases from J, the gap between germline ends came to 17 bases. CDR3 length: 16 residues. The CDR3 sequence: CASSLPGLPNYNEQFF. CDR3 nucleotide sequence: TGTGCCAGCAGCCTACCAGGACTACCAAACTACAATGAGCAGTTCTTC.

The chain has TRBV5-4 and TRBJ1-4, with 7 positions matching TRBD1. The germline V gene has CDR1 SGHNT and CDR2 YYREEE (reference sequence). The CDR3 has 15 residues. Germline trimming cut 2 bases from V and 7 bases from J; bases unmatched to any gene: 8. The CDR3 coding sequence is TGTGCCAGCAGCTTAAGAGGGGGCGTAAGTGAAAAACTGTTTTTT. Its protein product is CASSLRGGVSEKLFF. The full variable domain, rest sourced from reference TRBV5-4 and TRBJ1-4, is ETGVTQSPTHLIKTRGQQVTLRCSSQSGHNTVSWYQQALGQGPQFIFQYYREEENGRGNFPPRFSGLQFPNYSSELNVNALELDDSALYLCASSLRGGVSEKLFFGSGTQLSVL.

The chain combines TRBV6-5 with TRBJ2-7; D perhaps matches TRBD2 (5 bases). CDR3 length equals 14 residues. Germline assignment: CDR1 MNHEY and CDR2 SVGAGI. The V end was cut by 0 bases, the J end by 0 bases, with 6 bases between. Here the CDR3 DNA reads TGTGCCAGCAGTTACTCGGGAGTCTCCTACGAGCAGTACTTC. This sequence encodes CASSYSGVSYEQYF.

The rearrangement joins TRBV10-2 to TRBJ2-1, with TRBD1 as a possible D gene (5 bases). The V end was cut by 2 bases, the J end by 7 bases, with 18 bases between. This CDR3 is built from 16 residues. CDR1 WSHSY and CDR2 SAAADI come from the germline V gene. The CDR3 DNA is TGCGCCAGCAGTGAGGGGTCCAGGGTTGGGAAGAATGAGCAGTTCTTC. Translation gives CASSEGSRVGKNEQFF.

This clone has just a few counts. This chain joins TRBV18 and TRBJ2-2; perhaps D is TRBD1 or TRBD2 (5 bases each). V lost 3 bases, J lost 1 base, and 9 bases lay in between. Germline CDR1 is KGHSH and CDR2 is LQKENI. This CDR3 comprises 15 residues. The CDR3 loop reads CASSPIGGNTGELFF. The CDR3 nucleotides are TGTGCCAGCTCACCTATTGGGGGGAACACCGGGGAGCTGTTTTTT.